Below are 14 T cell receptor beta chains sequenced from a single sample in a study of blood T cell repertoires in COVID-19. Profiling relied on immunoSEQ multiplex PCR, and the TCRdb table lists in-frame clones only, not all of them. This sample yields around 280,000 clones, of which roughly 89% are seen a single time; 11% belongs to the top ten. The sequencing input was peripheral blood. These receptors were collected from a woman aged 30 to 39 with COVID-19, enrolled during active disease.

DNA for the CDR3: TGTGCCAGCTCACCAATGACAGGCCTCTCTGGAAACACCATATATTTT. Translation: CASSPMTGLSGNTIYF. This chain uses TRBV18 with TRBJ1-3, with a tentative D call TRBD1 (6 bases). Trimming pared 2 bases from V and 0 bases from J, leaving 11 bases between. The CDR3 contains 16 residues. Germline CDR1 and CDR2: KGHSH and LQKENI.

The chain couples TRBV5-4 to TRBJ1-3, with D hard to call. The V and J ends lost 0 bases and 4 bases respectively, with 8 bases between them. Germline loops: CDR1 SGHNT, CDR2 YYREEE (reference sequence). The CDR3 has 14 amino acids. The CDR3, as DNA: TGTGCCAGCAGCTTGGAACAGCTCGGAAACACCATATATTTT. Its translation is CASSLEQLGNTIYF.

This clone was counted only a few times. The chain combines TRBV10-1 with TRBJ2-7, with TRBD1 matching over 10 bases. Germline CDR1 WNHNN, CDR2 SYGVQD (reference sequence). The V segment lost 6 bases and the J segment 5 bases; nucleotides outside the gene matches: 4. There are 13 residues in the CDR3. In DNA form, the CDR3 reads TGCGCCAGCAGCACCGGGACAGGGGACGAGCAGTACTTC. It specifies CASSTGTGDEQYF.

The chain combines TRBV10-1 with TRBJ1-2; perhaps TRBD1 as D (6 bases). This CDR3 is built from 13 residues. CDR1 is WNHNN and CDR2 is SYGVQD in the germline V gene (reference sequence). Trimming pared 4 bases from V and 6 bases from J, leaving 12 bases between. DNA of the CDR3: TGCGCCAGCAGTGCGGCAGGGGTGGATGGCTACACCTTC. It translates to CASSAAGVDGYTF.

This clone was seen a single time. This chain links TRBV7-9 with TRBJ1-4; 8 nucleotides match TRBD1. Per germline, CDR1 SEHNR and CDR2 FQNEAQ (reference sequence). The CDR3 has 15 amino acids. Losses at the gene ends were 5 bases for V and 1 base for J; bases not matched to a gene: 3. CDR3 sequence reads: CASSNGQGTNEKLFF. The CDR3 DNA sequence: TGTGCCAGCAGCAACGGACAGGGAACTAATGAAAAACTGTTTTTT.

The V gene is TRBV10-3, the J gene TRBJ2-3, with a tentative D call TRBD1 (6 bases). CDR1 is ENHRY and CDR2 is SYGVKD in the germline V gene. CDR3 size: 15 residues. V was clipped by 8 bases and J by 7 bases, with 22 bases between them. The CDR3 nucleotides are TGTGCCATCCACACCGGGACAAGCGTCGGCAATACGCAGTATTTT. Its protein product is CAIHTGTSVGNTQYF.

This chain uses TRBV30 with TRBJ2-1; 7 bases line up with TRBD2. Germline CDR1 is GTSNPN and CDR2 is SVGIG (reference sequence). This CDR3 contains 15 residues. Unmatched junction bases numbered 5, after V lost 0 bases and J lost 3 bases. The chain's CDR3 is CAWSVGGGVYNEQFF. The CDR3 DNA sequence: TGTGCCTGGAGTGTAGGTGGGGGGGTCTACAATGAGCAGTTCTTC.

In this sample, this clone turned up a few times. This rearrangement joins TRBV28 to TRBJ2-2; 7 bases are a match to TRBD2. The CDR3 totals 17 residues. Looked up from germline, CDR1 is MDHEN and CDR2 is SYDVKM. V lost 3 bases, J lost 3 bases, and 10 bases stayed unmatched. CDR3 DNA sequence: TGTGCCAGCAGTTTTCCCGGGGCTAGCGGATACACCGGGGAGCTGTTTTTT. It codes for CASSFPGASGYTGELFF.

The gene calls are TRBV5-1 and TRBJ1-2; D gene unclear. The CDR3 spans 13 residues. The germline V and J ends were trimmed by 2 bases and 2 bases, with 7 bases remaining between them. Germline V gene lookup returns CDR1 SGHRS and CDR2 YFSETQ. The CDR3 bases are TGCGCCAGCAGCTTCGGCGGGAACTATGGCTACACCTTC. This translates into CASSFGGNYGYTF.

The V and J genes are TRBV18 and TRBJ2-1, with a weak D call TRBD1 (5 bases). The germline V and J ends were trimmed by 3 bases and 3 bases, with 6 bases remaining between them. The CDR3 is 13 residues long. Germline CDR1 KGHSH, CDR2 LQKENI. The CDR3 DNA follows: TGTGCCAGCTCACCGGGGCTCTACAATGAGCAGTTCTTC. Translating gives CASSPGLYNEQFF.

The rearrangement links TRBV4-1 to TRBJ1-1; 7 nucleotides line up with TRBD1. The germline V gene encodes CDR1 MGHRA and CDR2 YSYEKL. Trimming cost V 4 bases and J 0 bases; bases outside gene matches: 2. This CDR3 has 14 residues. As DNA, the CDR3 is TGCGCCAGCAGCCTCGGACAGGTGAACACTGAAGCTTTCTTT. It codes for CASSLGQVNTEAFF.

This sequence joins TRBV28 and TRBJ2-6; D is unresolved. The CDR3 sequence is 13 residues long. Germline V CDR1 and CDR2: MDHEN, SYDVKM. Between the trimmed V and J ends, which lost 8 bases and 4 bases, there was a span of 9 bases. The CDR3 DNA reads as TGTGCCAGCCACATTTCCGGGGCCAACGTCCTGACTTTC. It encodes CASHISGANVLTF.

The chain couples TRBV6-5 to TRBJ1-1, with TRBD1 identical over 7 bases. CDR3 length: 13 amino acids. Losses at the gene ends were 6 bases for V and 5 bases for J; bases not matched to a gene: 6. Germline V gene sequence: CDR1 MNHEY, CDR2 SVGAGI. DNA of the CDR3: TGTGCCAGCAGCTCCTCAGGGGGTACTGAAGCTTTCTTT. Amino acid sequence: CASSSSGGTEAFF.

The J gene is TRBJ1-6, the V gene TRBV7-2; 7 bases align to TRBD1. This CDR3 is built from 18 residues. With 4 bases clipped from V and 7 bases from J, the junction kept 16 bases outside the gene matches. Germline CDR1 SGHTA, CDR2 FQGNSA. The CDR3 bases are TGTGCCAGCAGCTCCCGAGGTCAGGGGGAGCTGAGGAATTCACCCCTCCACTTT. Encoded protein: CASSSRGQGELRNSPLHF. Combining the CDR3 with reference TRBV7-2 and TRBJ1-6 gives the whole variable domain GAGVSQSPSNKVTEKGKDVELRCDPISGHTALYWYRQSLGQGLEFLIYFQGNSAPDKSGLPSDRFSAERTGGSVSTLTIQRTQQEDSAVYLCASSSRGQGELRNSPLHFGNGTRLTVT.